Given below is one T cell receptor beta chain in context. CDR3 size: 16 residues. The ends were cut back, 6 bases at V and 0 bases at J, with 15 bases in the middle. Germline loops: CDR1 MNHEY, CDR2 SMNVEV (reference sequence). This sample was included in a study of T cell changes during pregnancy in multiple sclerosis. Some clones are missing from TCRdb's copy, which holds only in-frame ones; the method was immunoSEQ multiplex PCR. The sample has around 35,000 clones; just over 90% are singletons. The receptor was derived from a female donor with multiple sclerosis, enrolled in a pregnancy study. The sequencing used CD8+ T cells from peripheral blood mononuclear cells, collected in the first trimester of pregnancy. The rearrangement links TRBV27 to TRBJ2-4; D perhaps matches TRBD2 (6 bases). CDR3 in DNA: TGTGCCAGCAGCCAATCCGGAGGGAGAGCCAAAAACATTCAGTACTTC. This gives the protein CASSQSGGRAKNIQYF.